These T cell receptor beta chains were read from a single sample in a study of T cells in localized non-small cell lung cancer. Data came from immunoSEQ multiplex PCR; TCRdb stores just in-frame clones and leaves some out. The sample records 25,000 to 30,000 clones, about 80% being singletons. The material sequenced was peripheral blood mononuclear cells, taken before any cancer treatment. The receptor source for this set is a man aged 40 to 69 with stage III lung adenocarcinoma. CDR3s include the opening cysteine and the closing phenylalanine or tryptophan. D genes are given only for firm matches. Only part of the rows carry a size: once, few, many, or a class if the clone is expanded.

TGTGCCAGCACAGGAGGGGCGAACTACAATGAGCAGTTCTTC,CASTGGANYNEQFF,TRBV6-1,few,TRBJ2-1,-
TGTGCCAGCAGTGGACTTCGGCAGGGGCGAAACAATGAGCAGTTCTTC,CASSGLRQGRNNEQFF,TRBV6-1,-,TRBJ2-1,-
TGTGCCAGCAGTTTATTCAGGGGTGGGGCCAACGTCCTGACTTTC,CASSLFRGGANVLTF,TRBV28,-,TRBJ2-6,-
TGTGCCAGCAGGGGGGCGGGTTTGGCCGGGGAGCTGTTTTTT,CASRGAGLAGELFF,TRBV28,once,TRBJ2-2,-
TGTGCCAGCAGTGAACTTGGGCTCTCGGGCTACACCTTC,CASSELGLSGYTF,TRBV25-1,few,TRBJ1-2,-
TGTGCCAGCAGCGATCTTAGGGGTACTAACTATGGCTACACCTTC,CASSDLRGTNYGYTF,TRBV5-4,-,TRBJ1-2,-
TGTGCCAGCAGCTTAGAGGCGGACGTAACCTACGAGCAGTACTTC,CASSLEADVTYEQYF,TRBV7-8,-,TRBJ2-7,-
TGTGCCAGCAGTGAAGTGCCAGGGGGTGAGCTGTTTTTT,CASSEVPGGELFF,TRBV6-1,-,TRBJ2-2,TRBD1
TGTGCCAGCAGCCGGAGACAGGGGTTATCCGGGGAGCTGTTTTTT,CASSRRQGLSGELFF,TRBV6-5,-,TRBJ2-2,TRBD1
TGTGCCAGCAGCTTGGGGGCTAATGAAAAACTGTTTTTT,CASSLGANEKLFF,TRBV5-5,once,TRBJ1-4,-
TGTGCCAGCAGTCGTTGGCAGGGCGATCAGCCCCAGCATTTT,CASSRWQGDQPQHF,TRBV28,-,TRBJ1-5,-
TGCGCCAGCAGGGTCGGGCTGGACGTCTATGGCTACACCTTC,CASRVGLDVYGYTF,TRBV5-1,-,TRBJ1-2,-
TGCGCCAGCAGCTTAGGGACTAGCGGGAGGCATGAGCAGTTCTTC,CASSLGTSGRHEQFF,TRBV5-1,-,TRBJ2-1,TRBD2
TGTGCCGACAGACTAGCGGGGATCACAGATACGCAGTATTTT,CADRLAGITDTQYF,TRBV2,-,TRBJ2-3,TRBD2
TGTGCCATCCACGGGACCGCGAAAAGTGGCTACACCTTC,CAIHGTAKSGYTF,TRBV10-3,-,TRBJ1-2,-
TGTGCCAGCAGCCCCAAGGTGGCGGGAGGCCTCACAGATACGCAGTATTTT,CASSPKVAGGLTDTQYF,TRBV7-3,-,TRBJ2-3,TRBD2
TGTGCCAGCAGTTCGCCCCTGGGACAGGGGGCAAGGAATGAGCAGTTCTTC,CASSSPLGQGARNEQFF,TRBV28,-,TRBJ2-1,TRBD1
TGTGCCAGCACCACAGACCTAAACACTGAAGCTTTCTTT,CASTTDLNTEAFF,TRBV6-5,-,TRBJ1-1,-
TGTGCCAGCAGTTACTCGAGGGGGACAGGGGATTCACCCCTCCACTTT,CASSYSRGTGDSPLHF,TRBV6-5,few,TRBJ1-6,TRBD1
TGCGCCAGCAGCCAAGGGCCGGGGACGAACGTGGCATACTCACCCCTCCACTTT,CASSQGPGTNVAYSPLHF,TRBV4-1,-,TRBJ1-6,-
TGTGCCAGCACCTACGAAGGGGCGGGGGGTGGAGAGACCCAGTACTTC,CASTYEGAGGGETQYF,TRBV7-9,-,TRBJ2-5,TRBD2
TGTGCCAGCGGGACCGAACGCTCTGGAAACACCATATATTTT,CASGTERSGNTIYF,TRBV28,-,TRBJ1-3,-
TGTGCCAGTAGTATGGGACTAGCAAGAGAGTATGAGCAGTTCTTC,CASSMGLAREYEQFF,TRBV19,-,TRBJ2-1,TRBD2
TGTGCCATGTCGAAAGGACCTAACTATGGCTACACCTTC,CAMSKGPNYGYTF,TRBV10-3,-,TRBJ1-2,-
TGTGCCAGCAGGGGGACAATCTTGGGGCAACCCTATAATTCACCCCTCCACTTT,CASRGTILGQPYNSPLHF,TRBV2,-,TRBJ1-6,-
TGCGCCAGCAGCTTGGGAGACAGGGGGCGTGATGCTTTCTTT,CASSLGDRGRDAFF,TRBV5-1,-,TRBJ1-1,TRBD1
TGTGCCAGCAGCCCGCCCGGGGCCTCTGGAAACACCATATATTTT,CASSPPGASGNTIYF,TRBV11-2,-,TRBJ1-3,-
TGTGCCAGCAACTTCCGCGATCAGCCCCAGCATTTT,CASNFRDQPQHF,TRBV6-5,-,TRBJ1-5,-
TGTGCCAGCGGTTGGGGTAGCTCCTACGAGCAGTACTTC,CASGWGSSYEQYF,TRBV28,-,TRBJ2-7,-
TGTGCCAGCAGTCTTACCCGCCGACAATCAGTCAACACAGATACGCAGTATTTT,CASSLTRRQSVNTDTQYF,TRBV27,-,TRBJ2-3,-
TGTGCCAGCAGACTCCCCTCGGGGGTCGCCCTCCCCGGGGAGCTGTTTTTT,CASRLPSGVALPGELFF,TRBV7-9,-,TRBJ2-2,-
TGTGCCAGTAGTATTGGTGGGGCCAACGTCCTGACTTTC,CASSIGGANVLTF,TRBV19,-,TRBJ2-6,-
TGTGCCAGCAGTGAAGGGGGCTTCGAGAATGAAAAACTGTTTTTT,CASSEGGFENEKLFF,TRBV2,-,TRBJ1-4,-
TGCGCCAGCAGGAGGGACTTAGGCGGGTATGTTGAGCAGTTCTTC,CASRRDLGGYVEQFF,TRBV5-1,-,TRBJ2-1,-
TGTGCCAGTGGGAGGGATTTTGGTGCTAGCGGGAGGGCCTACGAGCAGTACTTC,CASGRDFGASGRAYEQYF,TRBV27,-,TRBJ2-7,TRBD2
TGTGCCAGCAGGGGGACAGGCCGGAGTAACTATGGCTACACCTTC,CASRGTGRSNYGYTF,TRBV6-5,-,TRBJ1-2,TRBD1
TGCAGCGCTGCTTCAGGGGGAATTGGAAACACCATATATTTT,CSAASGGIGNTIYF,TRBV29-1,-,TRBJ1-3,TRBD1
TGTGCCAGCAGCCCCCAGGGACAAGCATCCCCCGTTTTT,CASSPQGQASPVF,TRBV14,-,TRBJ1-1,-
TGTGCCAGCTCACCAGCCTCAACAGGGGCTGGAAACACCATATATTTT,CASSPASTGAGNTIYF,TRBV18,-,TRBJ1-3,TRBD1
TGTGCCAGCAGCTTGGATGGGCTGGGGCCGAACTATGGCTACACCTTC,CASSLDGLGPNYGYTF,TRBV5-6,-,TRBJ1-2,-
TGTGCCAGCAGCCAAAACGGACATGGGGGCTCCTATAATTCACCCCTCCACTTT,CASSQNGHGGSYNSPLHF,TRBV14,-,TRBJ1-6,-
TGTGCCAGCAGCCTACAGGGGTTGAACACTGAAGCTTTCTTT,CASSLQGLNTEAFF,TRBV7-2,once,TRBJ1-1,TRBD1
TGTGCCAGCGGCCCCAATCAGCCCCAGCATTTT,CASGPNQPQHF,TRBV6-6,few,TRBJ1-5,-
TGTGCCAGCAGCGCCGATCTAGCGGGGCCAGAGACCCAGTACTTC,CASSADLAGPETQYF,TRBV5-4,-,TRBJ2-5,TRBD2
TGTGCCAGCAGCCTAAGTACCGGGGAGCTGTTTTTT,CASSLSTGELFF,TRBV11-2,once,TRBJ2-2,-
TGTGCCAGCCAACTCCTGCTCTCTGGGGCCAACGTCCTGACTTTC,CASQLLLSGANVLTF,TRBV7-9,-,TRBJ2-6,-
TGTGCCAGCAGAAACCCCGGGACAGGGGACAATCAGCCCCAGCATTTT,CASRNPGTGDNQPQHF,TRBV2,-,TRBJ1-5,TRBD1
TGTGCCAGCAGTAGACTAGCGGGGATATACAATGAGCAGTTCTTC,CASSRLAGIYNEQFF,TRBV6-5,-,TRBJ2-1,TRBD2
TGTGCCAGCAGTTTCATCGATCAGCCCCAGCATTTT,CASSFIDQPQHF,TRBV27,-,TRBJ1-5,-
TGTGCCAGCAGCCGCCCCGGGGGGGGCACAGATACGCAGTATTTT,CASSRPGGGTDTQYF,TRBV28,-,TRBJ2-3,TRBD2
TGTGCCAGCAGCTTAGTCATGACAGGAGCCGGGGAGCTGTTTTTT,CASSLVMTGAGELFF,TRBV11-2,-,TRBJ2-2,-
TGTGCCAGCAGTTACTCGGGGTACAGCAGGGGTACGCAGTATTTT,CASSYSGYSRGTQYF,TRBV6-5,-,TRBJ2-3,-
TGTGCCAGCAGCCAAGCTGGAAACACCATATATTTT,CASSQAGNTIYF,TRBV7-6,few,TRBJ1-3,-
TGTGCCAGCAGTTACTCGAAGACGACTACGCAGTATTTT,CASSYSKTTTQYF,TRBV6-5,-,TRBJ2-3,-
TGTGCCAGCAGCCAACGACTAGCGGGGGGATCAGATACGCAGTATTTT,CASSQRLAGGSDTQYF,TRBV5-4,-,TRBJ2-3,TRBD2
TGTGCCAGCAGAGGCCTTCTTGGGACAGTGTACCAAGAGACCCAGTACTTC,CASRGLLGTVYQETQYF,TRBV2,-,TRBJ2-5,TRBD1
TGCGCCAGCAGCTTTAACGCCCAGAATGAAAAACTGTTTTTT,CASSFNAQNEKLFF,TRBV5-1,-,TRBJ1-4,-